This T cell receptor beta chain was identified during a study of identical twins. Notes on the study in general: One should note that invariant MAIT and iNKT cells could partly confound zero-insertion analyses. Modeled out-of-frame TCR alpha sharing in monozygotic twins fell below observed levels. In cord blood, abundant beta clonotypes had fewer insertions; memory showed no trend.

The CDR3 extends over 18 amino acids. The V gene end was trimmed by 3 bases and the J gene end by 1 base; junction bases not matched to a gene: 14. CDR1 is DFQATT and CDR2 is SNEGSKA in the germline V gene (reference sequence). Each CDR3 protein gets one entry after TCRdb re-called the 5' RACE reads with MiXCR. Of 1,800,000 or so distinct CDR3 sequences listed, around 33% were seen once; the top ten hold around 0.3%. There were only healthy Caucasians among the donors. This clonotype was seen a handful of times. Its antigen remains unidentified. This receptor was taken from a newborn girl in good health. The chain employs TRBV20-1 and TRBJ2-1, with 8 positions matching TRBD1. The sample taken for sequencing was cord blood. The CDR3, as DNA: TGCAGTGCTAGGGTTGGAGGACAGGGAGGACCTTCCTACAATGAGCAGTTCTTC. As protein: CSARVGGQGGPSYNEQFF.